This T cell receptor beta chain originates from a study of sequential checkpoint blockade in melanoma. For the study at large: Randomization was 1:1 between first-line nivolumab→ipilimumab and ipilimumab→nivolumab.

Assay used: immunoSEQ multiplex PCR; TCRdb lists only in-frame clones, some missing. Of 15,000 to 20,000 clones in the sample, approximately 77% were seen once. The treatment was: randomized to nivolumab then ipilimumab (arm A) or the reverse (arm B). Patients had received no earlier DNA-damaging chemotherapy. PBMC sorting kept live CD3+CD8+ cells without CD19 or CD56. Germline CDR1 SGHAT, CDR2 FQNNGV. This CDR3 has 16 amino acids. The V gene end was trimmed by 1 base and the J gene end by 5 bases; junction bases not matched to a gene: 9. The sequence was obtained from a human donor with melanoma. The material sequenced was CD8+ T cells sorted from blood (inferred from file names), taken from a patient given nivolumab and ipilimumab in sequence. This chain links TRBV11-2 with TRBJ2-5; 8 bases are shared with TRBD2. The CDR3 region is CASSLGVSGVRETQYF. The CDR3 nucleotides are TGTGCCAGCAGCTTAGGGGTTAGCGGGGTTCGGGAGACCCAGTACTTC.